These 15 T cell receptor beta chains came from one sample sequenced in a study of graft-versus-host responses after intestinal transplantation. Libraries were prepared by immunoSEQ multiplex PCR; TCRdb keeps only in-frame clonotypes and omits some of them. The table lists under 50,000 clones, about 90% of them singletons. This specimen consisted of PBMCs, obtained around 280 days after transplant. Receptors were obtained from a human patient who received an intestinal transplant, so some T cells may come from the graft donor.

This clone came up a few times. The chain recombines TRBV11-2 with TRBJ1-4; TRBD1 might be the D (5 bases). In germline, CDR1 is SGHAT, CDR2 FQNNGV. The ends were cut back, 2 bases at V and 2 bases at J, with 9 bases in the middle. The CDR3 is made up of 15 amino acids. The CDR3 DNA sequence: TGTGCCAGCAGCTTAACGGCAGGGACTAATGAAAAACTGTTTTTT. Protein product: CASSLTAGTNEKLFF.

The chain couples TRBV19 to TRBJ2-2; maybe TRBD1 (6 bases). There are 16 residues in the CDR3. V was shortened by 5 bases and J by 2 bases, with 15 bases between the two germline ends. Per germline, CDR1 LNHDA and CDR2 SQIVND (reference sequence). The CDR3: CASSHRGRGNTGELFF. CDR3 DNA sequence: TGTGCCAGTAGTCATAGGGGCAGGGGTAACACCGGGGAGCTGTTTTTT.

The table lists this clone with a count of one. The V gene is TRBV7-8, the J gene TRBJ1-2; 8 nucleotides agree with TRBD1. V dropped 4 bases and J dropped 4; count of bases not matched to a gene: 5. CDR3 length equals 14 residues. The germline gives CDR1 SGHVS, CDR2 FQNEAQ. The CDR3 protein is CASSYRTGSYGYTF. The CDR3 DNA reads as TGTGCCAGCAGCTACCGGACAGGGAGCTATGGCTACACCTTC. Looking up the rest from reference TRBV7-8 and TRBJ1-2 gives the full variable domain: GAGVSQSPRYKVAKRGQDVALRCDPISGHVSLFWYQQALGQGPEFLTYFQNEAQLDKSGLPSDRFFAERPEGSVSTLKIQRTQQEDSAVYLCASSYRTGSYGYTFGSGTRLTVV.

Concerning this clone itself: The sample holds other DNA sequences that translate to the same CDR3. CDR3 coding DNA: TGTGCCATCAGTGGGGGAGGCGGGGGGTGGAACACTGAAGCTTTCTTT. The encoded protein is CAISGGGGGWNTEAFF. The chain carries TRBV10-3 and TRBJ1-1; perhaps TRBD1 as D (5 bases). This CDR3 has 16 residues. V shed 4 bases and J shed 1 base, with 16 bases lying between them. The germline V gene has CDR1 ENHRY and CDR2 SYGVKD.

The genes are TRBV7-9 and TRBJ1-2; D is uncertain. V shed 1 base and J shed 4 bases, with 16 bases lying between them. Per germline, CDR1 SEHNR and CDR2 FQNEAQ (reference sequence). CDR3 length equals 16 residues. The chain's CDR3 is CASSLEEVVPIYGYTF. The CDR3 coding sequence is TGTGCCAGCAGCTTAGAAGAAGTGGTACCGATCTATGGCTACACCTTC.

V usage is TRBV19 and J usage is TRBJ1-2; no firm D call. The germline gives CDR1 LNHDA, CDR2 SQIVND (reference sequence). V lost 5 bases, J lost 6 bases, and 10 bases lay in between. There are 12 residues in the CDR3. The CDR3 DNA reads as TGTGCCAGTAGTCCCACGGCCAATGGCTACACCTTC. Translating it yields CASSPTANGYTF.

The chain is built from TRBV2 and TRBJ1-6, with D perhaps TRBD1 (6 bases). The CDR3 runs to 15 residues. In germline, CDR1 is SNHLY, CDR2 FYNNEI. The V gene lost 4 bases and the J gene lost 0 bases, with 7 bases spanning the gap. CDR3 sequence reads: CASSADSSYNSPLHF. DNA for the CDR3: TGTGCCAGCAGTGCGGACAGCTCCTATAATTCACCCCTCCACTTT.

J is TRBJ2-3 and V is TRBV19, with no clear D. With 5 bases removed from V and 8 bases from J, the gap between germline ends came to 17 bases. Per germline, CDR1 LNHDA and CDR2 SQIVND (reference sequence). The CDR3 runs 14 residues. The CDR3 sequence: CASSAPTAASTQYF. In DNA form, the CDR3 reads TGTGCCAGTAGTGCTCCGACGGCCGCGTCTACGCAGTATTTT. The full variable domain, with the rest looked up from reference TRBV19 and TRBJ2-3, is DGGITQSPKYLFRKEGQNVTLSCEQNLNHDAMYWYRQDPGQGLRLIYYSQIVNDFQKGDIAEGYSVSREKKESFPLTVTSAQKNPTAFYLCASSAPTAASTQYFGPGTRLTVL.

The V and J genes are TRBV14 and TRBJ2-1; D could derive from TRBD1 or TRBD2 (5 bases each). The CDR3 is made up of 15 amino acids. CDR1 is SGHDN, CDR2 FVKESK, per germline. V shed 3 bases and J shed 0 bases, with 9 bases lying between them. The CDR3 DNA follows: TGTGCCAGCAGCCATTGGGGGACCTCCTACAATGAGCAGTTCTTC. As protein: CASSHWGTSYNEQFF.

V is TRBV11-1 and J is TRBJ1-1; D gene unclear. CDR1 and CDR2 (germline): SGHAT, FQDESV (reference sequence). V was clipped by 1 base and J by 6 bases, with 12 bases between them. The CDR3 spans 14 residues. CDR3 DNA sequence: TGTGCCAGCAGCTTAGTGGCAGAAGGCGCTGAAGCTTTCTTT. It encodes CASSLVAEGAEAFF. Full variable domain (remainder filled in from reference TRBV11-1 and TRBJ1-1): EAEVAQSPRYKITEKSQAVAFWCDPISGHATLYWYRQILGQGPELLVQFQDESVVDDSQLPKDRFSAERLKGVDSTLKIQPAELGDSAMYLCASSLVAEGAEAFFGQGTRLTVV.

The chain recombines TRBV19 with TRBJ1-4; the D is unclear. Looked up from germline, CDR1 is LNHDA and CDR2 is SQIVND (reference sequence). The CDR3 loop spans 14 amino acids. Trimming left V 5 bases short and J 3 bases short, with 10 bases between. The CDR3 region has the DNA TGTGCCAGTAGTGGAGTCAACGCTAATGAAAAACTGTTTTTT. Amino acid sequence: CASSGVNANEKLFF. The variable domain in full, with the rest retrieved from reference TRBV19 and TRBJ1-4, is DGGITQSPKYLFRKEGQNVTLSCEQNLNHDAMYWYRQDPGQGLRLIYYSQIVNDFQKGDIAEGYSVSREKKESFPLTVTSAQKNPTAFYLCASSGVNANEKLFFGSGTQLSVL.

The chain links TRBV2 to TRBJ1-5; tentative D call: TRBD1 (5 bases). The CDR3 has 15 amino acids. The V gene lost 4 bases and the J gene lost 3 bases, with 13 bases spanning the gap. Per the germline V gene, CDR1 is SNHLY and CDR2 is FYNNEI. The CDR3 sequence: CASSGTQGFNQPQHF. CDR3 in DNA: TGTGCCAGCAGTGGAACCCAGGGTTTCAATCAGCCCCAGCATTTT.

V usage is TRBV18 and J usage is TRBJ1-5, with D maybe TRBD1 (5 bases). Trimming pared 3 bases from V and 2 bases from J, leaving 20 bases between. Germline-derived CDR1 and CDR2 are KGHSH and LQKENI. The length of the CDR3 is 18 residues. CDR3 bases: TGTGCCAGCTCACCTTTCGAATCCGGGAGGGGTGGCAATCAGCCCCAGCATTTT. Amino acids: CASSPFESGRGGNQPQHF.

This sequence joins TRBV7-2 and TRBJ1-2; 11 positions agree with TRBD1. CDR1 and CDR2 from the germline V gene are SGHTA and FQGNSA. V gave up 1 base and J gave up 4 bases; unmatched junction bases: 8. This CDR3 has 17 amino acids. As DNA, the CDR3 is TGTGCCAGCAGCTTAGTGGATTGGACAGGGGGCCGCTATGGCTACACCTTC. Its translation is CASSLVDWTGGRYGYTF.

J is TRBJ1-2 and V is TRBV20-1; D ambiguous. There are 11 residues in the CDR3. Germline V gives CDR1 DFQATT, CDR2 SNEGSKA (reference sequence). The CDR3 coding sequence is TGCCGACCGGGCAGCTCCTATGGCTACACCTTC. It encodes CRPGSSYGYTF.